This TCR beta chain was profiled in a study of blood T cell repertoires in COVID-19. Whole-study context: The samples span acute and convalescent COVID-19 from the United States, Italy and Spain. T cells, B-cell-depleted T cells, or PBMCs supplied cDNA or gDNA.

Participants' own reports of clinical history determined their cohort assignment. Recovered Cohort 3 donors showed two negative PCRs, clearance, or symptom resolution. Method: immunoSEQ multiplex PCR; TCRdb's copy keeps in-frame clones and lacks some. Of 110,000 to 150,000 clones listed, 86% are singletons. The CDR3 runs 13 residues. V lost 7 bases and J 3 bases, leaving 12 bases between the germline ends. Per germline, CDR1 LNHDA and CDR2 SQIVND (reference sequence). The chain carries TRBV19 and TRBJ1-2; TRBD1 is a possible D gene (6 bases). The receptor comes from a man in his forties or fifties who had recovered from COVID-19. Sample: PBMCs or T cells enriched from blood (not recorded which). The CDR3 nucleotides are TGTGCCAGTATCCCGACAGGCTACTATGGCTACACCTTC. Translating gives CASIPTGYYGYTF. The entire variable domain, with the rest obtained from reference TRBV19 and TRBJ1-2, is as follows: DGGITQSPKYLFRKEGQNVTLSCEQNLNHDAMYWYRQDPGQGLRLIYYSQIVNDFQKGDIAEGYSVSREKKESFPLTVTSAQKNPTAFYLCASIPTGYYGYTFGSGTRLTVV.